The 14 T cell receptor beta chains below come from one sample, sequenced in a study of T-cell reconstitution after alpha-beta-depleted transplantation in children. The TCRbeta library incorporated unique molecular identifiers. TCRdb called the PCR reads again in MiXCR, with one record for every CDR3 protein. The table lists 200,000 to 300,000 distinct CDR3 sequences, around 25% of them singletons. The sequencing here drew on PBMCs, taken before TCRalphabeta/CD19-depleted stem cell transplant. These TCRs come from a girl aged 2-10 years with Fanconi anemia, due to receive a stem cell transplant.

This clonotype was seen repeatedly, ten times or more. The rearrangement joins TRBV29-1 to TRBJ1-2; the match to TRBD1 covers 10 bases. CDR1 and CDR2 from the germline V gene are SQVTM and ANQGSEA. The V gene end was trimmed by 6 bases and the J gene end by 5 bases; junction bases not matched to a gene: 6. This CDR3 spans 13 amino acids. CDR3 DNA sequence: TGCAGCGTCTTCCCGGGACAGGGGTATGGCTACACCTTC. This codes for CSVFPGQGYGYTF.

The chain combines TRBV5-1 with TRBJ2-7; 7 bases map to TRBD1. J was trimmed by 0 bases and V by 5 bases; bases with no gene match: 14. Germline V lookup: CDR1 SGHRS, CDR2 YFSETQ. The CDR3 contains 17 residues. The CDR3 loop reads CASSTVSPSGGSYEQYF. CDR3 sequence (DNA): TGCGCCAGCAGTACGGTGAGTCCTTCAGGGGGCTCCTACGAGCAGTACTTC.

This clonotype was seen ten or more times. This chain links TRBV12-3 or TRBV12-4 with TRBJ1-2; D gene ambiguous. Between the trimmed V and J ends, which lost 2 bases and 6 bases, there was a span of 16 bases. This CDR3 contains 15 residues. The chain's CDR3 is CASSLRTAELNGYTF. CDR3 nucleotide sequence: TGTGCCAGCAGTTTACGTACCGCAGAACTTAATGGCTACACCTTC.

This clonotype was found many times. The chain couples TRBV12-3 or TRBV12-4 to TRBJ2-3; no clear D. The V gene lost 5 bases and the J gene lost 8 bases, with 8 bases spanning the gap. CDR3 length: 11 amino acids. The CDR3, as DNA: TGTGCCAGCAGTCGAACCCCTACGCAGTATTTT. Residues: CASSRTPTQYF.

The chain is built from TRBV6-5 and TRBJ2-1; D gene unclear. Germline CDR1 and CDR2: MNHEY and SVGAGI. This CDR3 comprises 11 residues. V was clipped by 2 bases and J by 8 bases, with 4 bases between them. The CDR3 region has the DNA TGTGCCAGCAGTTACGGGTATGAGCAGTTCTTC. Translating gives CASSYGYEQFF.

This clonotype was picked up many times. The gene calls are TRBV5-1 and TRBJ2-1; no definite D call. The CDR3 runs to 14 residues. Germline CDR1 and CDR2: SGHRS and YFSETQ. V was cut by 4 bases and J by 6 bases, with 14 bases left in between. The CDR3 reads CASSGFGRINEQFF. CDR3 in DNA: TGCGCCAGCAGCGGATTCGGCAGGATCAATGAGCAGTTCTTC. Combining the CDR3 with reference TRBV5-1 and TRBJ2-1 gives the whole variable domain KAGVTQTPRYLIKTRGQQVTLSCSPISGHRSVSWYQQTPGQGLQFLFEYFSETQRNKGNFPGRFSGRQFSNSRSEMNVSTLELGDSALYLCASSGFGRINEQFFGPGTRLTVL.

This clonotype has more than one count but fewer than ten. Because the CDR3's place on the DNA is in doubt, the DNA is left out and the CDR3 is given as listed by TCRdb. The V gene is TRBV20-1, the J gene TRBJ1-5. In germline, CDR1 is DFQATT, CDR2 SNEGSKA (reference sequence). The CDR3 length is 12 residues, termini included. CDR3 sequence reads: CSASRAISPSIF.

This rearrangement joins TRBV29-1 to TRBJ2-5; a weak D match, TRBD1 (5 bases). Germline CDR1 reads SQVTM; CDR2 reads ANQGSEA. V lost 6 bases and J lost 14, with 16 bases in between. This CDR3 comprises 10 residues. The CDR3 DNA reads TGCAGCGTGGACCAGGAGACAGTCTACTTC. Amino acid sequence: CSVDQETVYF.

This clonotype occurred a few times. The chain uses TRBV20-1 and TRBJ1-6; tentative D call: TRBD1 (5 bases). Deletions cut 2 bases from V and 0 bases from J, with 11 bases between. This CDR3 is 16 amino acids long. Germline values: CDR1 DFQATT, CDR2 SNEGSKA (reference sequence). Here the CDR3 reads CSARLGGISYNSPLHF. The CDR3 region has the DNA TGCAGTGCTAGATTGGGGGGTATCTCCTATAATTCACCCCTCCACTTT.

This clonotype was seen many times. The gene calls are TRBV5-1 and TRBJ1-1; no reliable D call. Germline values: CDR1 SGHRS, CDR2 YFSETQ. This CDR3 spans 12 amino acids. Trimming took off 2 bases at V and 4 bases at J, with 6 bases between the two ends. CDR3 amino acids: CASSLKGTEAFF. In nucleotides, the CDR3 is TGCGCCAGCAGCTTAAAGGGCACTGAAGCTTTCTTT.

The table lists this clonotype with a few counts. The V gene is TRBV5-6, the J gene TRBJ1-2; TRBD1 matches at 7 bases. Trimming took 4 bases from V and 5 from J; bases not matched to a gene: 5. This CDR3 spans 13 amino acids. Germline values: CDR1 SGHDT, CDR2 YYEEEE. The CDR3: CASSRGQVYGYTF. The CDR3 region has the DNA TGTGCCAGCAGCCGCGGACAGGTTTATGGCTACACCTTC.

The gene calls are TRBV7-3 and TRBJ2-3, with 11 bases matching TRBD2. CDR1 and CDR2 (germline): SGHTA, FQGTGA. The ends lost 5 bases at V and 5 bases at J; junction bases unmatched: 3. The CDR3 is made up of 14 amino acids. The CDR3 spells CASSKGTSGDTQYF. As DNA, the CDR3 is TGTGCCAGCAGCAAAGGGACTAGCGGAGATACGCAGTATTTT.

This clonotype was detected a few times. CDR3 region: CASSYATTDTQYF. CDR3 bases: TGTGCCAGCAGTTACGCAACGACAGATACGCAGTATTTT. The chain couples TRBV6-2 or TRBV6-3 to TRBJ2-3; no definite D call. The V and J ends lost 2 bases and 3 bases respectively, with 6 bases between them. Germline CDR1 and CDR2: MNHEY and SVGEGT. This CDR3 has 13 residues.

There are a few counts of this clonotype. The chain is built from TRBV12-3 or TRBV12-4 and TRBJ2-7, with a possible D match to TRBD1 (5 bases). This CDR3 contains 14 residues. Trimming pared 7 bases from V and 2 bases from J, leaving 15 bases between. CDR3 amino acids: CASTTQGIAYEQYF. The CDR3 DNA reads TGTGCCAGCACGACCCAGGGTATTGCCTACGAGCAGTACTTC.